The 20 T cell receptor beta chains below all came from one sample that was sequenced in a study of Tregs in tolerant kidney transplant recipients. The repertoire was sequenced with immunoSEQ multiplex PCR; TCRdb's copy has only in-frame clones and lacks some. In total, the table holds about 6,300 clones. Mixed chimerism was transient after nonmyeloablative marrow transplants from related graft donors. The starting material was CD4+ T cells from blood (PBMCs), obtained 6 months after the transplant. All receptors come from a human patient who received a combined kidney and bone marrow transplant. Some T cells may have originated in the graft donor.

As regards this clone: The CDR3 extends 3 residues past the end of the read, so its final part is completed from the germline J gene. The chain combines TRBV20-1 with TRBJ2-7, with 7 bases matching TRBD1. The CDR3 has 14 residues. J was trimmed by 1 base and V by 5 bases; bases with no gene match: 8. Germline V gene lookup returns CDR1 DFQATT and CDR2 SNEGSKA (reference sequence). The CDR3 loop is CSAPTRQGSYEQYF. CDR3 DNA (partial): TGCAGTGCTCCTACCAGACAGGGTTCCTACGAG.

This clone registers medium-sized by frequency. Read coverage stops 3 residues before the CDR3 terminus; the germline J gene supplies the remainder. The V gene is TRBV7-3, the J gene TRBJ2-6; a weak D match, TRBD1 (6 bases). CDR3 size: 16 residues. V was cut by 2 bases and J by 4 bases, with 12 bases left in between. Germline CDR1 SGHTA, CDR2 FQGTGA. The CDR3 reads CASSLAGVSGANVLTF. CDR3 bases read: TGTGCCAGCAGCTTAGCAGGGGTCTCCGGGGCCAACGTC.

As concerns this clone: The read comes to an end 3 residues before the CDR3 does, leaving the germline J gene to fill in the end. The chain joins TRBV28 to TRBJ2-1, with 8 bases fitting TRBD1. The germline V gene has CDR1 MDHEN and CDR2 SYDVKM. V was pared by 7 bases and J by 8 bases, with 7 bases of the junction left unmatched. This CDR3 region has 13 residues. CDR3 DNA (partial): TGTGCCAGCAATGGACAGGGACTTTATGAG. Amino acid sequence: CASNGQGLYE. The whole CDR3 is CASNGQGLYEQFF. The whole variable domain, remainder taken from reference TRBV28 and TRBJ2-1, is DVKVTQSSRYLVKRTGEKVFLECVQDMDHENMFWYRQDPGLGLRLIYFSYDVKMKEKGDIPEGYSVSREKKERFSLILESASTNQTSMYLCASNGQGLYEQFFGPGTRLTVL.

This clone is labeled medium-sized (0.01 to 0.1%) based on frequency. Read data end 3 residues before the CDR3 end; the end is taken from the germline J gene. This sequence joins TRBV19 and TRBJ2-5; 7 bases fit TRBD1. V shed 7 bases, J shed 5 bases, and the junction held 10 bases outside the gene matches. The CDR3 is 14 amino acids. The germline V gene encodes CDR1 LNHDA and CDR2 SQIVND (reference sequence). The part of the CDR3 DNA that was read is TGTGCCAGTACTAACAGGGGAGTAGGGGAGACC. Encoded protein: CASTNRGVGET. From start to end, the CDR3 is CASTNRGVGETQYF.

Points on this clone: The CDR3 is cut off 3 residues early in the read; its end comes from the germline J gene. This chain links TRBV28 with TRBJ2-7; D is uncertain. The germline CDR1 and CDR2 sequences are MDHEN and SYDVKM. This CDR3 region has 15 residues. The V and J ends lost 3 bases and 0 bases respectively, with 12 bases between them. The DNA read from the CDR3 is TGTGCCAGCAGTTTGGCCGGGTCGAGCTCCTACGAG. The encoded protein is CASSLAGSSSYE. In full, the CDR3 reads CASSLAGSSSYEQYF.

Concerning this clone: From the germline J gene comes the end of the CDR3, since the read stops 3 residues before it. The chain links TRBV5-1 to TRBJ2-7; 7 bases fit TRBD1. The ends lost 4 bases at V and 6 bases at J; junction bases unmatched: 10. The germline CDR1 and CDR2 sequences are SGHRS and YFSETQ. This CDR3 comprises 14 residues. The part of the CDR3 DNA that was read is TGCGCCAGCAGCACCGGGGACAGTTGGCGCGAG. Residues: CASSTGDSWRE. The full CDR3 protein is CASSTGDSWREQYF.

With regard to this clone: The CDR3 goes on 3 residues after the read ends, and that part is filled in from the germline J gene. V usage is TRBV18 and J usage is TRBJ2-7; D may be TRBD1 (5 bases). CDR3 size: 13 residues. The germline gives CDR1 KGHSH, CDR2 LQKENI. The germline V and J ends were trimmed by 3 bases and 5 bases, with 11 bases remaining between them. CDR3 residues: CASSPVGLHEQYF. CDR3 bases read: TGTGCCAGCTCACCCGTGGGGCTTCACGAG.

Comments on this clone: The sequence runs out 3 residues before the end of the CDR3; the remainder is reconstructed from the germline J gene. This chain links TRBV18 with TRBJ2-3, with 7 nucleotides matching TRBD2. The ends lost 2 bases at V and 4 bases at J; junction bases unmatched: 6. Germline CDR1 is KGHSH and CDR2 is LQKENI. The CDR3 totals 15 residues. The CDR3 protein is CASSPIRLAADTQYF. The CDR3 bases that were read are TGTGCCAGCTCACCAATCAGACTAGCAGCAGATACG.

The CDR3 here is CASSLQGAAEDEQYF. The CDR3 DNA, read in part, is TGTGCCAGCAGTCTACAGGGGGCTGCGGAGGACGAG. The chain is built from TRBV28 and TRBJ2-7; 9 bases are shared with TRBD1. The read stops 3 residues short of the end of the CDR3; the missing end is completed from the germline J gene. Trimming took 5 bases from V and 5 from J; bases not matched to a gene: 10. CDR3 length: 15 residues. CDR1 and CDR2 (germline): MDHEN, SYDVKM.

A word on this clone: From the germline J gene comes the end of the CDR3, since the read stops 3 residues before it. The chain links TRBV11-3 to TRBJ1-1, with 9 bases that match TRBD1. The germline V gene encodes CDR1 SGHNT and CDR2 YENEEA. The CDR3 spans 15 residues. V shed 5 bases, J shed 1 base, and the junction held 5 bases outside the gene matches. CDR3 in amino acids: CASSESGQGNTEAFF. The sequenced part of the CDR3 DNA is TGTGCCAGCAGCGAATCGGGACAGGGGAACACTGAA.

Remarks on this clone: The read terminates 3 residues ahead of where the CDR3 ends, so the germline J gene completes it. The chain joins TRBV9 to TRBJ2-5; 10 nucleotides match TRBD2. Germline CDR1 reads SGDLS; CDR2 reads YYNGEE. The CDR3 is 16 amino acids. V dropped 0 bases and J dropped 3; count of bases not matched to a gene: 5. The sequenced CDR3 bases are TGTGCCAGCAGCGTAGGGACTGGACTAGCGGAAGAGACC. Its protein is CASSVGTGLAEET. The whole CDR3 is CASSVGTGLAEETQYF.

As regards this clone: From the germline J gene comes the end of the CDR3, since the read stops 3 residues before it. V gene TRBV28 combines with J gene TRBJ1-2; 9 bases line up with TRBD1. This CDR3 has 15 amino acids. CDR1 MDHEN and CDR2 SYDVKM come from the germline V gene. The ends lost 3 bases at V and 4 bases at J; junction bases unmatched: 6. Incomplete CDR3 DNA: TGTGCCAGCAGTTTCCGGGACAGGGTGGGCTATGGC. This codes for CASSFRDRVGYG. From start to end, the CDR3 is CASSFRDRVGYGYTF.

Its frequency marks this clone as medium-sized. The CDR3 end lies 3 residues beyond the end of the read and is filled in from the germline J gene. The rearrangement joins TRBV29-1 to TRBJ2-3, with 11 bases identical to TRBD2. Looked up from germline, CDR1 is SQVTM and CDR2 is ANQGSEA. CDR3 size: 14 residues. The V and J ends lost 7 bases and 5 bases, in that order; junction bases with no gene match: 8. Partial CDR3 DNA: TGCAGCGCCCGGACTAGCGGGTTTGGAGATACG. Its translation is CSARTSGFGDT. The full CDR3 protein is CSARTSGFGDTQYF.

Concerning this clone: The CDR3 is cut off 3 residues early in the read; its end comes from the germline J gene. The J gene is TRBJ1-5, the V gene TRBV2, with 8 positions matching TRBD1. CDR1 and CDR2 from the germline V gene are SNHLY and FYNNEI. V lost 2 bases to trimming and J lost 2 bases; unmatched junction nucleotides: 2. This CDR3 comprises 15 residues. The CDR3 bases that were read are TGTGCCAGCAGTGAATGGGGACAGGGCAATCAGCCC. This translates into CASSEWGQGNQP. The CDR3 as a whole reads CASSEWGQGNQPQHF.

Measured by frequency, this clone is medium-sized (0.01 to 0.1%). The read terminates 3 residues ahead of where the CDR3 ends, so the germline J gene completes it. The rearrangement uses TRBV7-3 and TRBJ2-5, with a possible D match to TRBD2 (5 bases). Trimming left V 5 bases short and J 5 bases short, with 12 bases between. CDR1 is SGHTA and CDR2 is FQGTGA in the germline V gene. The CDR3 spans 13 residues. The CDR3 DNA, read in part, is TGTGCCAGCAGCCCCGTCGGGGAGGAGACC. Protein product: CASSPVGEET. The full CDR3 reads CASSPVGEETQYF.

As concerns this clone: The read terminates 3 residues before the CDR3 end, so the remaining end is supplied by the germline J gene. The chain employs TRBV5-1 and TRBJ2-7; TRBD1 agrees at 7 bases. Germline V gene sequence: CDR1 SGHRS, CDR2 YFSETQ. The trim removed 4 bases at V and 4 bases at J, leaving 11 bases unmatched. The CDR3 sequence is 15 residues long. CDR3 sequence reads: CASSLDDRALYEQYF. The sequenced part of the CDR3 DNA is TGCGCCAGCAGCCTTGATGACAGGGCCCTTTACGAG.

The DNA read from the CDR3 is TGTGCCAGCAGCCCTGCGAAGATTGCCGGC. Encoded protein: CASSPAKIAG. The whole CDR3 sequence is CASSPAKIAGYTF. V and J are TRBV7-9 and TRBJ1-2; D unclear. From the germline J gene comes the end of the CDR3, since the read stops 3 residues before it. The CDR3 extends over 13 amino acids. Germline assignment: CDR1 SEHNR and CDR2 FQNEAQ (reference sequence).

As concerns this clone: The read finishes 3 residues shy of the CDR3 end, and the germline J gene is used to complete it. The chain links TRBV20-1 to TRBJ2-7; 7 nucleotides agree with TRBD2. In germline, CDR1 is DFQATT, CDR2 SNEGSKA (reference sequence). This CDR3 spans 11 amino acids. Losses at the gene ends were 6 bases for V and 6 bases for J; bases not matched to a gene: 5. The CDR3 sequence: CSAQRDGEQYF. The sequenced CDR3 bases are TGCAGTGCCCAGCGGGATGGCGAG.

On this clone: From the germline J gene comes the end of the CDR3, since the read stops 3 residues before it. The chain joins TRBV2 to TRBJ2-2; 7 bases are a match to TRBD1. The CDR3 spans 15 residues. V gave up 6 bases and J gave up 0 bases; unmatched junction bases: 4. Germline V CDR1 and CDR2: SNHLY, FYNNEI. The sequenced part of the CDR3 DNA is TGTGCCAGCAGGGCAGGGACAGCGAACACCGGGGAG. Protein product: CASRAGTANTGE. The entire CDR3 is CASRAGTANTGELFF.

Concerning this clone itself: The CDR3 extends 3 residues past the end of the read, so its final part is completed from the germline J gene. V gene TRBV2 combines with J gene TRBJ2-1, with 8 bases lining up with TRBD2. Germline V gives CDR1 SNHLY, CDR2 FYNNEI. The CDR3 is made up of 15 amino acids. V shed 1 base and J 4 bases; nucleotides not matched to a gene: 3. The covered CDR3 bases are TGTGCCAGCAGTGAAGTAGCGGGAAGGTACAATGAG. Translation: CASSEVAGRYNE. The full CDR3 protein is CASSEVAGRYNEQFF.